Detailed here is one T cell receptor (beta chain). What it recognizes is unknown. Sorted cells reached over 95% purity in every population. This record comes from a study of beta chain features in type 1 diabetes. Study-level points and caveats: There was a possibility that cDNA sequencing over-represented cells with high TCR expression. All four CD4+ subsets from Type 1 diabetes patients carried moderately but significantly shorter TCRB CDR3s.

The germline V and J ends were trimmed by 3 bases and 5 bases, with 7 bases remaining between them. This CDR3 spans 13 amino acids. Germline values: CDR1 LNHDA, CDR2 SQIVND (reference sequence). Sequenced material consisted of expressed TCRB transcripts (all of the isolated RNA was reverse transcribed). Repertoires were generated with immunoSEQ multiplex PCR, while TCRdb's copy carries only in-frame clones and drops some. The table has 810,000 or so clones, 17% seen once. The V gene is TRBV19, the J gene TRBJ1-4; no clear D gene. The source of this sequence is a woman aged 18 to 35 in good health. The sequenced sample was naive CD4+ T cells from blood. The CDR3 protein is CASSISFNEKLFF. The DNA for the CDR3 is TGTGCCAGTAGTATTTCCTTCAATGAAAAACTGTTTTTT.